This paragraph reports one T cell receptor (beta chain). The antigen remains undetermined. TCRbeta library preparation incorporated unique molecular identifiers. A single record per CDR3 protein comes from TCRdb applying MiXCR to the PCR reads. Here the sample spans about 980,000 distinct CDR3 sequences, about 29% being singletons. This specimen comes from a study of T-cell reconstitution after alpha-beta-depleted transplantation in children. Overall study findings and caveats: Reportedly, alpha-beta T cells present about two months post-transplant originated from several hundred expanded clones of graft origin.

The receptor was derived from a boy in the first two years of life who had a stem cell transplant for SCID, so the T cells may come from the graft donor. The material was PBMCs, mostly from graft donor cells, obtained 360 days after TCRalphabeta/CD19-depleted stem cell transplant.

CDR3: CASSSEMGVSYNEQFF. Here the CDR3 DNA reads TGTGCCAGCAGCTCCGAGATGGGGGTCTCCTACAATGAGCAGTTCTTC. The rearrangement uses TRBV7-6 and TRBJ2-1; D might be TRBD1 or TRBD2, each matching 5 bases. Germline values: CDR1 SGHVS, CDR2 FNYEAQ. Trimming shortened V by 4 bases and J by 0 bases, and 13 bases separated the two germline ends. The CDR3 has 16 amino acids.